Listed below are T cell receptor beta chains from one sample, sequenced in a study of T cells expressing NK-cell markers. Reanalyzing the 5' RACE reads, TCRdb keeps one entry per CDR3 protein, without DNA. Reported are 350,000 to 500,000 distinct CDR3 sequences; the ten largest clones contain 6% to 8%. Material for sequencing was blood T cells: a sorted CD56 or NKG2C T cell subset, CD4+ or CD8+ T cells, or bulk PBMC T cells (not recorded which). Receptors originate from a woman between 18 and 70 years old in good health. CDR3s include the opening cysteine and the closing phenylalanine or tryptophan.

cdr3_aa: CASSLFSKPQHF
cdr3_length: 12
j_call: TRBJ1-5
v_call: TRBV12-3/TRBV12-4

cdr3_aa: CSASVAGAPGLVETQYF
cdr3_length: 17
j_call: TRBJ2-5
v_call: TRBV20-1

cdr3_aa: CASSLPGTGGPKAFF
cdr3_length: 15
j_call: TRBJ1-1
v_call: TRBV3-1

cdr3_aa: CASSFGHYNEQFF
cdr3_length: 13
j_call: TRBJ2-1
v_call: TRBV12-3/TRBV12-4

cdr3_aa: CSASSGLQAIQETQYF
cdr3_length: 16
j_call: TRBJ2-5
v_call: TRBV20-1

cdr3_aa: CASSAKGGQGYEQYF
cdr3_length: 15
j_call: TRBJ2-7
v_call: TRBV9

cdr3_aa: CASSLGLKETQYF
cdr3_length: 13
j_call: TRBJ2-5
v_call: TRBV6-1

cdr3_aa: CASSLGLGSGAETQYF
cdr3_length: 16
j_call: TRBJ2-5
v_call: TRBV7-2

cdr3_aa: CASTEGLGHQPQHF
cdr3_length: 14
j_call: TRBJ1-5
v_call: TRBV6-2/TRBV6-3

cdr3_aa: CSANLGNGYTF
cdr3_length: 11
j_call: TRBJ1-2
v_call: TRBV20-1

cdr3_aa: CASSFQGSDYNEQFF
cdr3_length: 15
j_call: TRBJ2-1
v_call: TRBV5-5

cdr3_aa: CAWSVRAVTDTQYF
cdr3_length: 14
j_call: TRBJ2-3
v_call: TRBV30

cdr3_aa: CASSFGVNNSPLHF
cdr3_length: 14
j_call: TRBJ1-6
v_call: TRBV27

cdr3_aa: CASSDPGLALGTDTQYF
cdr3_length: 17
j_call: TRBJ2-3
v_call: TRBV12-3/TRBV12-4

cdr3_aa: CSAAGRFNEKLFF
cdr3_length: 13
j_call: TRBJ1-4
v_call: TRBV20-1

cdr3_aa: CASSSRFNSYEQYF
cdr3_length: 14
j_call: TRBJ2-7
v_call: TRBV27

cdr3_aa: CASSFSQGENGYTF
cdr3_length: 14
j_call: TRBJ1-2
v_call: TRBV5-1

cdr3_aa: CASRISGDTQYF
cdr3_length: 12
j_call: TRBJ2-3
v_call: TRBV28

cdr3_aa: CASSLEGRRYGYTF
cdr3_length: 14
j_call: TRBJ1-2
v_call: TRBV12-3/TRBV12-4

cdr3_aa: CAWSVIGQKATNEKLFF
cdr3_length: 17
j_call: TRBJ1-4
v_call: TRBV30

cdr3_aa: CASSQDQGDRGWYEQYF
cdr3_length: 17
j_call: TRBJ2-7
v_call: TRBV4-3

cdr3_aa: CSARVSASRTEAFF
cdr3_length: 14
j_call: TRBJ1-1
v_call: TRBV20-1

cdr3_aa: CASSGASGSTGELFF
cdr3_length: 15
j_call: TRBJ2-2
v_call: TRBV2

cdr3_aa: CASSEHSSSYNEQFF
cdr3_length: 15
j_call: TRBJ2-1
v_call: TRBV25-1

cdr3_aa: CASSPPPGQGPPTGGYTF
cdr3_length: 18
j_call: TRBJ1-2
v_call: TRBV7-3